This T cell receptor (beta chain) was sequenced in a study of blood T cell repertoires in COVID-19. On the study more broadly: There were acute and convalescent COVID-19 samples, and they came from the United States, Italy and Spain. In each case, the material was cDNA or gDNA derived from T cells, B-cell-depleted T cells, or PBMCs.

The authors' processing: Amplification from reference gene primers served as the basis for estimated nucleated cell counts. TCRdb keeps only in-frame clones here, not all; method: immunoSEQ multiplex PCR. V and J calls and clone size are given by that table; D and trimming were obtained from the DNA. The sample has about 210,000 clones, around 82% seen once. J gave up 5 bases and V 6 bases, and 12 bases lay outside the gene matches. This CDR3 spans 16 amino acids. CDR1 is MDHEN and CDR2 is SYDVKM in the germline V gene. This chain links TRBV28 with TRBJ2-5; TRBD2 aligns across 10 bases. The clonotype originates from a woman between 45 and 60 years old with acute or convalescent COVID-19. The sequenced sample was peripheral blood. The CDR3 loop reads CASRFLGTSGKETQYF. The CDR3 coding sequence is TGTGCCAGCAGATTCCTGGGCACTAGCGGGAAGGAGACCCAGTACTTC. The whole variable domain, filled in from reference TRBV28 and TRBJ2-5, reads DVKVTQSSRYLVKRTGEKVFLECVQDMDHENMFWYRQDPGLGLRLIYFSYDVKMKEKGDIPEGYSVSREKKERFSLILESASTNQTSMYLCASRFLGTSGKETQYFGPGTRLLVL.